The 32 T cell receptor beta chains presented below share a single source sample, sequenced in a study of blood T cell repertoires in COVID-19. The table came from immunoSEQ multiplex PCR; TCRdb's copy has only in-frame clones and leaves some out. The table shows some 360,000 clones, with approximately 89% occurring only once. The sequencing input was peripheral blood. Receptors originate from a woman in her fifties or sixties with COVID-19, enrolled during active disease.

The V gene is TRBV6-5, the J gene TRBJ1-1, with 8 bases aligning to TRBD1. V was clipped by 6 bases and J by 9 bases; unmatched bases: 9. Germline V CDR1 and CDR2: MNHEY, SVGAGI. This CDR3 comprises 13 residues. The chain's CDR3 is CASRADREGQAFF. The DNA of the CDR3 is TGTGCCAGCAGGGCGGACAGGGAAGGCCAAGCTTTCTTT.

The chain links TRBV9 to TRBJ2-2; 10 nucleotides agree with TRBD2. This CDR3 is 16 amino acids long. Germline loops: CDR1 SGDLS, CDR2 YYNGEE. J was trimmed by 6 bases and V by 3 bases; bases with no gene match: 8. CDR3 sequence: CASSGGSGGAPGELFF. The CDR3 DNA sequence: TGTGCCAGCAGCGGAGGGAGCGGGGGGGCCCCCGGGGAGCTGTTTTTT. The whole variable domain, remainder taken from reference TRBV9 and TRBJ2-2, is DSGVTQTPKHLITATGQRVTLRCSPRSGDLSVYWYQQSLDQGLQFLIQYYNGEERAKGNILERFSAQQFPDLHSELNLSSLELGDSALYFCASSGGSGGAPGELFFGEGSRLTVL.

This clone was seen only once. The gene calls are TRBV6-5 and TRBJ2-5; D gene unclear. The V gene lost 6 bases and the J gene lost 5 bases, with 7 bases spanning the gap. Germline V lookup: CDR1 MNHEY, CDR2 SVGAGI. This CDR3 has 11 amino acids. The CDR3 sequence is CASRVSETQYF. In DNA form, the CDR3 reads TGTGCCAGCAGGGTGAGCGAGACCCAGTACTTC.

This clone was seen more than once but under ten times. The chain uses TRBV3-1 (or the pseudogene TRBV3-2) and TRBJ2-3; possibly TRBD1 for D (6 bases). From germline, CDR1 is LGHDT and CDR2 YNNKEL (reference sequence). The CDR3 length is 14 residues. With 5 bases removed from V and 6 bases from J, the gap between germline ends came to 15 bases. The CDR3 DNA follows: TGTGCCAGCAGCGCCAATTGGGGGCCGGATACGCAGTATTTT. It translates to CASSANWGPDTQYF.

This chain links TRBV9 with TRBJ2-1, with a weak D call TRBD1 (5 bases). This CDR3 contains 13 residues. V lost 1 base to trimming and J lost 9 bases, with 11 bases between them. Germline V gene sequence: CDR1 SGDLS, CDR2 YYNGEE. The CDR3: CASSVMSDTEQFF. DNA for the CDR3: TGTGCCAGCAGCGTAATGTCGGACACTGAGCAGTTCTTC. The full variable domain, with the rest looked up from reference TRBV9 and TRBJ2-1, is DSGVTQTPKHLITATGQRVTLRCSPRSGDLSVYWYQQSLDQGLQFLIQYYNGEERAKGNILERFSAQQFPDLHSELNLSSLELGDSALYFCASSVMSDTEQFFGPGTRLTVL.

The V gene is TRBV29-1, the J gene TRBJ1-3; 9 positions match TRBD1. This CDR3 is built from 14 residues. Germline lookup yields CDR1 SQVTM and CDR2 ANQGSEA. J gave up 4 bases and V 6 bases, and 7 bases lay outside the gene matches. The CDR3 protein is CSVATGGRGNTIYF. The CDR3 DNA follows: TGCAGCGTCGCAACAGGGGGCAGGGGAAACACCATATATTTT.

J is TRBJ1-4 and V is TRBV5-4; D remains unclear. Germline CDR1 SGHNT, CDR2 YYREEE (reference sequence). Trimming took off 4 bases at V and 7 bases at J, with 23 bases between the two ends. The CDR3 is 17 residues long. The CDR3 loop is CASSPGIPGRASEKLFF. The DNA for the CDR3 is TGTGCCAGCAGCCCGGGGATTCCCGGACGAGCGTCTGAAAAACTGTTTTTT.

J is TRBJ1-6 and V is TRBV7-2; D is possibly TRBD1 (6 bases). The germline V and J ends were trimmed by 5 bases and 7 bases, with 21 bases remaining between them. CDR3 size: 17 residues. Per the germline V gene, CDR1 is SGHTA and CDR2 is FQGNSA. DNA for the CDR3: TGTGCCAGCAGCGCCAGCCCGCGGACAGTGCCAAATTCACCCCTCCACTTT. Translated: CASSASPRTVPNSPLHF.

This chain uses TRBV6-5 with TRBJ1-3; TRBD1 matches at 8 bases. The CDR3 consists of 16 residues. With 0 bases clipped from V and 3 bases from J, the junction kept 4 bases outside the gene matches. Germline CDR1 and CDR2: MNHEY and SVGAGI. This CDR3 reads CASSYSGQGVGNTIYF. As DNA, the CDR3 is TGTGCCAGCAGTTACTCCGGACAGGGTGTTGGAAACACCATATATTTT.

This chain joins TRBV10-3 and TRBJ2-7; 8 bases line up with TRBD1. This CDR3 is built from 12 residues. Germline values: CDR1 ENHRY, CDR2 SYGVKD. After removal of 6 bases from V and 5 bases from J, the junction contained 3 bases not matched to a gene. CDR3 protein: CAIRETGDEQYF. The DNA for the CDR3 is TGTGCCATCAGGGAGACAGGGGACGAGCAGTACTTC.

This chain uses TRBV6-2 or TRBV6-3 with TRBJ2-2, with 7 bases lining up with TRBD1. This CDR3 has 16 amino acids. CDR1 MNHEY and CDR2 SVGEGT come from the germline V gene. V lost 6 bases and J lost 4; bases outside the gene matches: 11. The CDR3 loop is CASSPGTGVSTGELFF. In DNA, the CDR3 is TGTGCCAGCAGCCCTGGTACAGGGGTGTCCACCGGGGAGCTGTTTTTT.

This sequence joins TRBV3-1 (or the pseudogene TRBV3-2) and TRBJ2-5, with 10 bases lining up with TRBD2. CDR1 and CDR2 from the germline V gene are LGHDT and YNNKEL (reference sequence). The CDR3 runs to 15 residues. The J segment lost 2 bases and the V segment lost 1 base, leaving 1 base of the junction unmatched. The CDR3 reads CASSQGSGGQETQYF. CDR3 DNA sequence: TGTGCCAGCAGCCAAGGTAGCGGGGGGCAAGAGACCCAGTACTTC.

V usage is TRBV18 and J usage is TRBJ1-1; D unresolved. Between the trimmed V and J ends, which lost 3 bases and 1 base, there was a span of 12 bases. Per germline, CDR1 KGHSH and CDR2 LQKENI. The CDR3 covers 15 residues. The CDR3 coding sequence is TGTGCCAGCTCACCCGCCTTTCGACAGAACACTGAAGCTTTCTTT. Protein sequence: CASSPAFRQNTEAFF.

This clone has a handful of counts. V is TRBV6-5 and J is TRBJ1-2; D perhaps matches TRBD1 (6 bases). CDR3 length equals 14 residues. V lost 5 bases and J lost 8, with 18 bases in between. Germline V lookup: CDR1 MNHEY, CDR2 SVGAGI. DNA of the CDR3: TGTGCCAGCAGTCCTGACAGGAAGAGAAGAGGCTACACCTTC. As protein: CASSPDRKRRGYTF.

The chain is built from TRBV28 and TRBJ1-1, with no clear D. Trimming removed 5 bases at V and 5 bases at J, with 12 bases between. CDR1 and CDR2 from the germline V gene are MDHEN and SYDVKM. The CDR3 length is 13 residues. The CDR3 coding sequence is TGTGCCAGCAGTCGACGGGTTTGGACTGAAGCTTTCTTT. It specifies CASSRRVWTEAFF.

The CDR3: CASSEGQGRTNEKLFF. CDR3 nucleotides: TGTGCCAGCAGCGAGGGACAGGGTAGGACTAATGAAAAACTGTTTTTT. The chain employs TRBV9 and TRBJ1-4; 9 bases are a match to TRBD1. The CDR3 extends over 16 amino acids. Per the germline V gene, CDR1 is SGDLS and CDR2 is YYNGEE. J was trimmed by 2 bases and V by 3 bases; bases with no gene match: 5.

The chain carries TRBV6-5 and TRBJ1-6; weak D call: TRBD1 (5 bases). V lost 4 bases and J lost 6, with 13 bases in between. Germline CDR1 and CDR2: MNHEY and SVGAGI. The CDR3 runs 15 residues. The DNA of the CDR3 is TGTGCCAGCAGTTCTCCGGGACTGTTTAATTCACCCCTCCACTTT. It is translated as CASSSPGLFNSPLHF.

The J gene is TRBJ2-5, the V gene TRBV9; 8 positions agree with TRBD2. Germline CDR1 SGDLS, CDR2 YYNGEE. The CDR3 is made up of 17 amino acids. J was trimmed by 2 bases and V by 0 bases; bases with no gene match: 9. In DNA, the CDR3 is TGTGCCAGCAGCGTAGGCTCTCTAGCGGGCGCGCAAGAGACCCAGTACTTC. Its translation: CASSVGSLAGAQETQYF.

This clone was seen only once. The genes are TRBV5-1 and TRBJ1-1, with 9 bases that match TRBD1. Germline V gene data show CDR1 as SGHRS and CDR2 as YFSETQ. The CDR3 has 16 amino acids. Trimming took 0 bases from V and 1 from J; bases not matched to a gene: 4. CDR3: CASSLGQGEGNTEAFF. In DNA form, the CDR3 reads TGCGCCAGCAGCTTGGGACAGGGGGAAGGGAACACTGAAGCTTTCTTT.

This clone came up once. The CDR3 region is CASGSPGGLEQFF. CDR3 DNA sequence: TGTGCTAGTGGTTCCCCAGGGGGCCTTGAGCAGTTCTTC. This chain links TRBV12-5 with TRBJ2-1; 8 bases are a match to TRBD1. CDR1 and CDR2 from the germline V gene are LGHNT and FRNRAP. There are 13 residues in the CDR3. V trimming: 4 bases; J trimming: 9 bases; junction bases outside the gene matches: 5.

About this clone: Sequence at one end of the junction differs from germline and may be a read error. The rearrangement joins TRBV9 to TRBJ2-7, with 9 bases that match TRBD1. This CDR3 is 15 amino acids long. CDR1 is SGDLS, CDR2 YYNGEE, per germline. The CDR3 region is CASSVGQGPSDEQYF. The DNA of the CDR3 is TGTGCCAGCAGCGTGGGACAGGGACCCTCCGACGAGCAGTACTTC.

The chain joins TRBV5-1 to TRBJ1-1; TRBD1 aligns across 12 bases. This CDR3 spans 17 amino acids. The ends lost 1 base at V and 5 bases at J; junction bases unmatched: 9. Germline assignment: CDR1 SGHRS and CDR2 YFSETQ. The CDR3 is CASSLTGQGAPRTEAFF. DNA for the CDR3: TGCGCCAGCAGCTTGACGGGACAGGGGGCTCCGAGGACTGAAGCTTTCTTT.

This rearrangement joins TRBV19 to TRBJ1-5; 7 bases line up with TRBD1. The germline gives CDR1 LNHDA, CDR2 SQIVND (reference sequence). The J segment lost 5 bases and the V segment lost 3 bases, leaving 4 bases of the junction unmatched. The CDR3 totals 14 residues. CDR3 sequence reads: CASSIGQVHQPQHF. CDR3 DNA sequence: TGTGCCAGTAGTATCGGACAGGTCCATCAGCCCCAGCATTTT.

The V call is TRBV7-6, the J call TRBJ2-7; 12 bases are shared with TRBD2. The CDR3 has 15 amino acids. The V and J ends lost 5 bases and 4 bases, in that order; junction bases with no gene match: 6. The germline V gene has CDR1 SGHVS and CDR2 FNYEAQ. Here the CDR3 DNA reads TGTGCCAGCAGCCAGACTAGCGGGGGTTCGTACGAGCAGTACTTC. Amino acids: CASSQTSGGSYEQYF.

The CDR3 region is CASSQADPSNSPLHF. The CDR3 nucleotides are TGCGCCAGCAGCCAAGCCGACCCTAGTAATTCACCCCTCCACTTT. The rearrangement links TRBV4-1 to TRBJ1-6; D is unclear. Looked up from germline, CDR1 is MGHRA and CDR2 is YSYEKL. The length of the CDR3 is 15 residues. Trimming pared 1 base from V and 6 bases from J, leaving 10 bases between.

This clone was picked up one time. The chain couples TRBV5-1 to TRBJ2-1; TRBD1 matches 10 bases. Germline V CDR1 and CDR2: SGHRS, YFSETQ. The CDR3 runs 16 residues. V trimming: 4 bases; J trimming: 5 bases; junction bases outside the gene matches: 9. The CDR3 coding sequence is TGCGCCAGCAGCCCCTTCCCGGGACAGGGGAACAATGAGCAGTTCTTC. It encodes CASSPFPGQGNNEQFF.

The CDR3 bases are TGCGCCAGCAGGGGACAGGGTGGCGAGCAGTACTTC. As protein: CASRGQGGEQYF. The V gene is TRBV10-1, the J gene TRBJ2-7, with 9 bases aligning to TRBD1. The CDR3 has 12 amino acids. V shed 6 bases, J shed 6 bases, and the junction held 3 bases outside the gene matches. CDR1 WNHNN and CDR2 SYGVQD come from the germline V gene (reference sequence).

On this clone: The sample has other DNA sequences that encode this CDR3 too. This sequence joins TRBV19 and TRBJ2-1, with D possibly TRBD2 on 6 matching bases. V was trimmed by 2 bases and J by 2 bases, leaving 10 bases between them. The CDR3 length is 15 residues. Per the germline V gene, CDR1 is LNHDA and CDR2 is SQIVND (reference sequence). The CDR3 DNA reads as TGTGCCAGTAGTATATCCGGGGGAGCCTACAATGAGCAGTTCTTC. This translates into CASSISGGAYNEQFF.

This chain connects TRBV3-1 (or the pseudogene TRBV3-2) to TRBJ1-4; 8 bases align to TRBD1. V shed 4 bases, J shed 4 bases, and the junction held 5 bases outside the gene matches. In germline, CDR1 is LGHDT, CDR2 YNNKEL (reference sequence). The CDR3 totals 15 residues. CDR3 residues: CASSPWTGINEKLFF. The CDR3 region has the DNA TGTGCCAGCAGCCCCTGGACAGGGATTAATGAAAAACTGTTTTTT.

This clone occurred a few times. The V gene is TRBV21-1, the J gene TRBJ2-3; whether TRBD2, the table's D call, matches the DNA was not checked. TRBV21-1 is listed as a pseudogene. There are 16 residues in the CDR3. The CDR3 bases are TGTGCCAGCAAACCGACTAGCGGGGGAACGTCAGATACGCAGTATTTT. This sequence encodes CASKPTSGGTSDTQYF.

This clone was seen only once. The CDR3, as DNA: TGTGCCAGCAGCCAGGGGGTCCTAGAAAAACTGTTTTTT. This gives the protein CASSQGVLEKLFF. V and J are TRBV6-2 or TRBV6-3 and TRBJ1-4; 7 nucleotides align to TRBD1. The CDR3 length is 13 residues. CDR1 is MNHEY and CDR2 is SVGEGT in the germline V gene. The trim removed 6 bases at V and 8 bases at J, leaving 6 bases unmatched.

The chain joins TRBV3-1 (or the pseudogene TRBV3-2) to TRBJ2-4; TRBD2 might be the D (5 bases). In germline, CDR1 is LGHDT, CDR2 YNNKEL (reference sequence). Deletions cut 5 bases from V and 5 bases from J, with 7 bases between. This CDR3 is 12 amino acids long. The CDR3 sequence: CASSSGENIQYF. In DNA form, the CDR3 reads TGTGCCAGCAGCAGCGGTGAAAACATTCAGTACTTC.